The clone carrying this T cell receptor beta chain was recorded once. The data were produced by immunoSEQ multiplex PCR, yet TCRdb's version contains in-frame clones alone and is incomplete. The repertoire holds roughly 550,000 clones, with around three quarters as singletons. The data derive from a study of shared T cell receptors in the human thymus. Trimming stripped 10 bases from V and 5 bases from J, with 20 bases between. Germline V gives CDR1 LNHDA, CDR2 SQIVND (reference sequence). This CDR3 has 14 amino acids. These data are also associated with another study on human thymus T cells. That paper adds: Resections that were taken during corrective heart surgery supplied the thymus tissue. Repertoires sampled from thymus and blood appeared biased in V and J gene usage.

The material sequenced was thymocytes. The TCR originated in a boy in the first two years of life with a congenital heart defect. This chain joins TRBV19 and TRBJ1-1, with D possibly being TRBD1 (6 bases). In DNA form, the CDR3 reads TGTGCCACGAAACCACAGGGCCCCCCTACTGAAGCTTTCTTT. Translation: CATKPQGPPTEAFF.